Below are 8 T cell receptor beta chains sequenced from a single sample in a study of T-cell memory formation after mild COVID-19. TCRdb analysed the 5' RACE reads with MiXCR anew, one entry per CDR3 protein. The sample carries roughly 320,000 distinct CDR3 sequences, around 28% recorded once. Material: PBMCs or a T cell subset sorted from them (not recorded which). The receptors come from an adult woman who had mild COVID-19 (a few samples of this study predate the infection). Cell type and time point are not known.

The sample holds a few counts of this clonotype. The J gene is TRBJ1-2, the V gene TRBV10-3; D unclear. The CDR3 length is 11 residues. Germline loops: CDR1 ENHRY, CDR2 SYGVKD. The germline V and J ends were trimmed by 8 bases and 8 bases, with 12 bases remaining between them. In DNA form, the CDR3 reads TGTGCCATCGTCAGGCCGTTGGGCTACACCTTC. This gives the protein CAIVRPLGYTF.

This clonotype was seen more than once but under ten times. The rearrangement joins TRBV12-3 or TRBV12-4 to TRBJ2-3; D gene ambiguous. Trimming took 6 bases from V and 5 from J, leaving 18 bases between them. The length of the CDR3 is 15 residues. The CDR3 here is CASRSRTLSGDTQYF. As DNA, the CDR3 is TGTGCCAGCAGAAGCAGGACCCTCTCGGGAGATACGCAGTATTTT.

The chain is built from TRBV20-1 and TRBJ2-3, with D possibly being TRBD1 (6 bases). The germline gives CDR1 DFQATT, CDR2 SNEGSKA (reference sequence). The V end lost 6 bases, the J end lost 9 bases, and 13 bases lay between the germline ends. This CDR3 is 11 amino acids long. This CDR3 reads CSAPRGETQYF. The CDR3 DNA reads TGCAGTGCCCCCAGGGGAGAGACGCAGTATTTT.

The chain uses TRBV20-1 and TRBJ2-3; 7 bases fit TRBD2. V lost 6 bases to trimming and J lost 5 bases; unmatched junction nucleotides: 5. CDR1 is DFQATT, CDR2 SNEGSKA, per germline (reference sequence). This CDR3 contains 12 residues. CDR3 sequence: CSALAAGDTQYF. The CDR3 DNA reads as TGCAGTGCGCTAGCGGCGGGAGATACGCAGTATTTT.

J is TRBJ2-1 and V is TRBV7-8; D possibly corresponds to TRBD2 (7 bases). The CDR3 has 12 amino acids. Between the trimmed V and J ends, which lost 5 bases and 10 bases, there was a span of 12 bases. Germline V gene lookup returns CDR1 SGHVS and CDR2 FQNEAQ. The CDR3 DNA reads as TGTGCCAGCAGCCCGAGGGGGGGGGAGCAGTTCTTC. This gives the protein CASSPRGGEQFF.

The genes are TRBV5-1 and TRBJ2-1; TRBD2 might be the D (5 bases). Germline lookup yields CDR1 SGHRS and CDR2 YFSETQ. The CDR3 totals 14 residues. V lost 7 bases to trimming and J lost 4 bases, with 15 bases between them. The CDR3 is CASSRRSGYNEQFF. In DNA, the CDR3 is TGCGCCAGCTCCCGGCGGAGCGGTTACAATGAGCAGTTCTTC.

This clonotype was observed a handful of times. The CDR3 loop is CASSFLDSPYEQYF. The CDR3 DNA reads TGTGCCAGCAGTTTCTTGGACAGTCCCTACGAGCAGTACTTC. The genes are TRBV12-3 or TRBV12-4 and TRBJ2-7; D possibly corresponds to TRBD1 (6 bases). The CDR3 is 14 amino acids. Trimming left V 3 bases short and J 2 bases short, with 11 bases between.

This clonotype was detected many times. The DNA of the CDR3 is TGTGCCAGCACGCCGGTCGCGGGGGATCAAGAGACCCAGTACTTC. It encodes CASTPVAGDQETQYF. The J gene is TRBJ2-5, the V gene TRBV6-1; 7 positions match TRBD2. CDR1 and CDR2 from the germline V gene are MNHNS and SASEGT. The CDR3 consists of 15 residues. The ends lost 7 bases at V and 2 bases at J; junction bases unmatched: 10.